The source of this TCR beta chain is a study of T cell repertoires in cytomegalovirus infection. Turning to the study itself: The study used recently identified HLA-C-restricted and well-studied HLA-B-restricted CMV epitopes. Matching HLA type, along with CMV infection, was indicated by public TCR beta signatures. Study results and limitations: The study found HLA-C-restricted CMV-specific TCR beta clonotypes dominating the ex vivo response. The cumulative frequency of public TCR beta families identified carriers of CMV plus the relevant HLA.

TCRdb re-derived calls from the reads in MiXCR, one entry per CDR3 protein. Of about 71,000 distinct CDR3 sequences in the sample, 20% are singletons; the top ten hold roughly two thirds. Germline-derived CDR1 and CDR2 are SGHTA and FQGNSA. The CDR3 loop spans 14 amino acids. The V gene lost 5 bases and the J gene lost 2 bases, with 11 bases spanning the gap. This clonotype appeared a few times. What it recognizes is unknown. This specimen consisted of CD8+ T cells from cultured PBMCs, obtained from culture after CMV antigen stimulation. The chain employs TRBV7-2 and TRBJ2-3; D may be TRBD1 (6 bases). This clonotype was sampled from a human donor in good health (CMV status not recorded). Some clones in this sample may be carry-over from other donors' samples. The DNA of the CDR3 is TGTGCCAGCAGCCCCGGACAGACCACAGATACGCAGTATTTT. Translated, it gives CASSPGQTTDTQYF.